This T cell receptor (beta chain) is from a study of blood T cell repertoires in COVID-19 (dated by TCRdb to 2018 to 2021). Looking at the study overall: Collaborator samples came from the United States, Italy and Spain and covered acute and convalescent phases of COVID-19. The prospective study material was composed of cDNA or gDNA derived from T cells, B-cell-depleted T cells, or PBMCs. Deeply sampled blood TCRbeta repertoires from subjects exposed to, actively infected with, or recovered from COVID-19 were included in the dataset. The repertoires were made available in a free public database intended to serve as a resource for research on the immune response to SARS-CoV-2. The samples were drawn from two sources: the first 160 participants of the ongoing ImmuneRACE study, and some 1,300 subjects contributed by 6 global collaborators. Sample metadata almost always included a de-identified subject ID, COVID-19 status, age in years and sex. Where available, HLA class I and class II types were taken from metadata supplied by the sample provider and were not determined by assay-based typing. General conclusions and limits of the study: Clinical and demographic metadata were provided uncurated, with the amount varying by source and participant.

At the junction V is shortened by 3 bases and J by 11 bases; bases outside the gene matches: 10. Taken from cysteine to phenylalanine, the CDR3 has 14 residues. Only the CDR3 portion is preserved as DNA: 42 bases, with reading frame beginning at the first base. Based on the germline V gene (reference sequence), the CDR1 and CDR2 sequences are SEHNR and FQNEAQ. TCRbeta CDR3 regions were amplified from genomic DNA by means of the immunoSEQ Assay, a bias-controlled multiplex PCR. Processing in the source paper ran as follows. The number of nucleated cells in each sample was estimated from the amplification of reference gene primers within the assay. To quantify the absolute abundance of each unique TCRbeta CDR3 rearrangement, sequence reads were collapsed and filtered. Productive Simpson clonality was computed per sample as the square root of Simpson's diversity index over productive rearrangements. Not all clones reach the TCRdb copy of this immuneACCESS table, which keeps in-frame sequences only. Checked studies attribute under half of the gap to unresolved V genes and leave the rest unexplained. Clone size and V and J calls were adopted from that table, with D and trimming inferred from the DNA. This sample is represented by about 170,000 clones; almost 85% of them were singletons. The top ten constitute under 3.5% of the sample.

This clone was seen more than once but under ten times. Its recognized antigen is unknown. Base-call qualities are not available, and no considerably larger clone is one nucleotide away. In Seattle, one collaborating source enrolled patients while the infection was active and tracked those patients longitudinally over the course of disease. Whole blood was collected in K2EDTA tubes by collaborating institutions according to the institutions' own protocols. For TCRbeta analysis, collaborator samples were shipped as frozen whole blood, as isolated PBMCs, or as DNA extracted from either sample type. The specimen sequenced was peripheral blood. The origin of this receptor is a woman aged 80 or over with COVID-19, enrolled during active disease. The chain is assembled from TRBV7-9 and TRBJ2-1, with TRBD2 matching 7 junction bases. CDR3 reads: CASSFSDPGLQQFF. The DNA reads TGTGCCAGCAGCTTCTCGGACCCGGGACTACAGCAGTTCTTC.